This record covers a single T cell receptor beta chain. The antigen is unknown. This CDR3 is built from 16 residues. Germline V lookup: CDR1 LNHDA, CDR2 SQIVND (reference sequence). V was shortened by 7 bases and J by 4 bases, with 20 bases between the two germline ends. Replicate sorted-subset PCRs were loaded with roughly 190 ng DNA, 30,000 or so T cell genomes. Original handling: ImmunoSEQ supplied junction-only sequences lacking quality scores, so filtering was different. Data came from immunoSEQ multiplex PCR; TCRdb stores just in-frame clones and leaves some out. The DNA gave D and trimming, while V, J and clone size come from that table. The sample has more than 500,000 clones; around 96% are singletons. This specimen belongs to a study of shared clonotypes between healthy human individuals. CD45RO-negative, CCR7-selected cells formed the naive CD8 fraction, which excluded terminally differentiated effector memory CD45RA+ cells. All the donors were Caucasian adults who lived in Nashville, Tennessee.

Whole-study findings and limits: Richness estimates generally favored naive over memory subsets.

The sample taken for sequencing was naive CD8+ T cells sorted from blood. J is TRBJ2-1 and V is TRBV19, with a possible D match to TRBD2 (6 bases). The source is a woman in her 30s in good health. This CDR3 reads CASTVTWGESYNEQFF. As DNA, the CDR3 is TGTGCCAGTACCGTGACATGGGGGGAGAGTTACAATGAGCAGTTCTTC.